The rows below give T cell receptor beta chains drawn from one sample of a study of T cell responses to AZD1222 COVID-19 vaccine. The table came from immunoSEQ multiplex PCR; TCRdb's copy has only in-frame clones and leaves some out. The sample has some 96,000 clones, about nine tenths seen once; the top ten hold about 2.2%. This specimen was peripheral blood, taken on day 0 of AZD1222 vaccination. The receptors were gathered from an adult in good health. The CDR3 runs from the conserved cysteine through the conserved F or W. The D gene is left open where the match is weak. Clone size appears in some rows only: once, few, many, or a class for an expanded clone.

TRBJ2-5,TRBV18,.,.,CASSPGGETQYF,TGTGCCAGCTCACCTGGAGGCGAGACCCAGTACTTC
TRBJ2-3,TRBV15,TRBD2,once,CATSRDVTGGPSDTQYF,TGTGCCACCAGCAGAGATGTAACGGGAGGGCCATCAGATACGCAGTATTTT
TRBJ2-5,TRBV19,.,once,CASSIGASRETQYF,TGTGCCAGTAGTATAGGGGCTAGCAGGGAGACCCAGTACTTC
TRBJ1-2,TRBV6-5,.,.,CASSYRGGYTF,TGTGCCAGCAGTTATCGGGGTGGCTACACCTTC
TRBJ2-7,TRBV9,.,.,CASSVGNSGYEQYF,TGTGCCAGCAGCGTAGGAAATAGCGGCTACGAGCAGTACTTC
TRBJ1-1,TRBV29-1,.,few,CSDTTDPWEAFF,TGCAGCGATACGACGGATCCTTGGGAAGCTTTCTTT
TRBJ2-1,TRBV9,TRBD2,.,CASSVDLGLAGGYREQFF,TGTGCCAGCAGCGTAGACCTAGGACTAGCGGGAGGGTACCGGGAGCAGTTCTTC
TRBJ1-4,TRBV27,.,once,CASSSQVAEKLFF,TGTGCCAGCAGTTCTCAGGTGGCCGAAAAACTGTTTTTT
TRBJ2-1,TRBV19,TRBD1,.,CASSTTKGQGRINEQFF,TGTGCCAGTAGCACGACGAAAGGACAGGGAAGGATCAATGAGCAGTTCTTC
TRBJ2-1,TRBV27,TRBD2,.,CASRSAGAPSYNEQFF,TGTGCCAGCAGGTCAGCGGGAGCCCCCTCCTACAATGAGCAGTTCTTC
TRBJ1-2,TRBV11-2,.,once,CASSSVRAGYTF,TGTGCCAGCAGTTCAGTCAGGGCTGGCTACACCTTC
TRBJ1-2,TRBV4-2,TRBD1,.,CASSQDRGTGERYTF,TGTGCCAGCAGCCAAGACCGCGGGACAGGGGAGCGCTACACCTTC
TRBJ1-6,TRBV12-3/TRBV12-4,TRBD1,.,CASTSGTGPPLHF,TGTGCCAGCACATCCGGGACAGGACCACCCCTCCACTTT
TRBJ2-3,TRBV7-2,.,.,CASSLRDTQYF,TGTGCCAGCAGCTTAAGGGATACGCAGTATTTT
TRBJ1-1,TRBV6-5,.,.,CASSYSGGAEAFF,TGTGCCAGCAGTTACTCAGGCGGCGCTGAAGCTTTCTTT
TRBJ2-1,TRBV24-1,.,.,CATSGSGYNEQFF,TGTGCCACCAGTGGTAGCGGCTACAATGAGCAGTTCTTC
TRBJ2-1,TRBV6-4,TRBD2,few,CASSESGGTNNEQFF,TGTGCCAGCAGTGAAAGCGGGGGCACAAACAATGAGCAGTTCTTC
TRBJ1-6,TRBV6-5,.,few,CASSYSSGWNSPLHF,TGTGCCAGCAGTTACTCGTCAGGATGGAATTCACCCCTCCACTTT
TRBJ1-5,TRBV14,TRBD1,once,CASSSGYRGPQMGNQPQHF,TGTGCCAGCAGCTCCGGGTACAGGGGGCCCCAGATGGGGAATCAGCCCCAGCATTTT
TRBJ2-7,TRBV13,TRBD2,.,CASSLDSTSGRSYEQYF,TGTGCCAGCAGCTTAGATTCGACTAGCGGGAGATCCTACGAGCAGTACTTC